What follows are 21 T cell receptor beta chains derived from one specimen sequenced in a study of breast tumors, draining lymph nodes, adjacent tissues. Axillary draining lymph nodes of breast cancer patients supplied the node samples. TCRdb reprocessed the multiplex PCR reads with MiXCR, giving one entry per CDR3 protein. The sample gives about 180,000 distinct CDR3 sequences, 33% of which show up once; around 4% is in the top ten. The sequenced sample consisted of axillary lymph node tissue. Every receptor here comes from a female donor with breast cancer. Some clones in this sample may be carry-over from other donors' samples.

This clonotype was detected many times. V usage is TRBV12-3 or TRBV12-4 and J usage is TRBJ1-2; a weak D match, TRBD1 (5 bases). Trimming cost V 3 bases and J 13 bases, with 12 bases left between them. CDR3 length equals 11 residues. This CDR3 reads CASSFSGPGTF. The CDR3 DNA is TGTGCCAGCAGTTTTTCGGGACCCGGCACCTTC.

This clonotype was recorded many times. The chain recombines TRBV5-5 with TRBJ1-2; maybe TRBD1 (5 bases). The V gene's germline CDR1 is SGHKS and CDR2 YYEKEE (reference sequence). This CDR3 region has 13 residues. The ends were cut back, 1 base at V and 8 bases at J, with 12 bases in the middle. CDR3 in amino acids: CASSLIGASGYTF. In DNA form, the CDR3 reads TGTGCCAGCAGCTTGATAGGGGCTAGCGGCTACACCTTC.

This clonotype was detected once. Relative to the germline gene, one junction end is altered; a read error may explain this. The chain employs TRBV7-2 and TRBJ2-7, with a weak D call TRBD2 (7 bases). CDR3 length equals 15 residues. Germline V gene data show CDR1 as SGHTA and CDR2 as FQGNSA. The CDR3, as DNA: TGTGCCAGCAGCTTAGCGAGGGGGGGGAACTACGTGCAGCACTTC. This codes for CASSLARGGNYVQHF.

The gene calls are TRBV20-1 and TRBJ2-5; 8 nucleotides agree with TRBD2. Germline V gives CDR1 DFQATT, CDR2 SNEGSKA (reference sequence). There are 14 residues in the CDR3. The CDR3 DNA sequence: TGCAGCGCTCCCGCGGGGGGAAAGCAGGCGACCCAGTACTTC. It yields the protein CSAPAGGKQATQYF.

This clonotype was counted ten times or more. The chain couples TRBV5-1 to TRBJ2-7; perhaps TRBD2 as D (7 bases). The V gene lost 4 bases and the J gene lost 2 bases, with 16 bases spanning the gap. Looked up from germline, CDR1 is SGHRS and CDR2 is YFSETQ. This CDR3 comprises 15 residues. For the CDR3, the DNA is TGCGCCAGCAGCGGGGGGGCAGGGACGACCTACGAGCAGTACTTC. Translation: CASSGGAGTTYEQYF. Full variable domain (missing parts from reference TRBV5-1 and TRBJ2-7): KAGVTQTPRYLIKTRGQQVTLSCSPISGHRSVSWYQQTPGQGLQFLFEYFSETQRNKGNFPGRFSGRQFSNSRSEMNVSTLELGDSALYLCASSGGAGTTYEQYFGPGTRLTVT.

This clonotype has a single count. Mismatch with germline at one junction end may stem from a read error. The chain links TRBV7-2 to TRBJ2-7; D is perhaps TRBD2 (6 bases). CDR1 is SGHTA and CDR2 is FQGNSA in the germline V gene. This CDR3 comprises 14 residues. Here the CDR3 DNA reads TGCGCCAGCAGCTTAGGTTCGGGAGCGGGTGAGCAGTGCTTC. Its translation is CASSLGSGAGEQCF.

This chain joins TRBV9 and TRBJ2-1, with TRBD2 identical over 9 bases. The CDR3 covers 18 residues. The germline V gene has CDR1 SGDLS and CDR2 YYNGEE. The V and J ends lost 0 bases and 1 base, in that order; junction bases with no gene match: 8. The CDR3 region has the DNA TGTGCCAGCAGCGTAGCCAGCGGGGGGCAGGGTTCCTACAATGAGCAGTTCTTC. It specifies CASSVASGGQGSYNEQFF.

This clonotype has at least ten counts. The V gene is TRBV5-4, the J gene TRBJ2-3, with 10 nucleotides matching TRBD1. J lost 5 bases, V lost 2 bases, and 2 bases had no gene match. The CDR3 contains 14 residues. The germline V gene has CDR1 SGHNT and CDR2 YYREEE (reference sequence). The CDR3: CASSFGQGGDTQYF. CDR3 DNA sequence: TGTGCCAGCAGCTTCGGACAGGGGGGAGATACGCAGTATTTT.

This clonotype was observed many times. CDR3 residues: CASSTPLQPQHF. CDR3 DNA: TGTGCCAGTAGTACGCCATTGCAGCCCCAGCATTTT. This chain connects TRBV19 to TRBJ1-5; D not resolved. CDR3 length equals 12 residues. Germline CDR1 and CDR2: LNHDA and SQIVND (reference sequence). With 4 bases removed from V and 7 bases from J, the gap between germline ends came to 8 bases.

This clonotype was observed at least ten times. The chain joins TRBV6-1 to TRBJ2-1; 8 nucleotides line up with TRBD2. Trimming took 6 bases from V and 7 from J; bases not matched to a gene: 8. CDR1 and CDR2 from the germline V gene are MNHNS and SASEGT. The CDR3 contains 14 residues. The CDR3 region has the DNA TGTGCCAGCAGGTGGCGGGAGGAGTCGAATGAGCAGTTCTTC. It codes for CASRWREESNEQFF.

This clonotype was detected only a few times. V and J are TRBV7-3 and TRBJ1-6, with D unclear. This CDR3 contains 12 residues. Germline CDR1 is SGHTA and CDR2 is FQGTGA. V shed 5 bases and J shed 9 bases, with 8 bases lying between them. CDR3 coding DNA: TGTGCCAGCAGCGGCAGCGGTTCACCCCTCCACTTT. Protein sequence: CASSGSGSPLHF.

This clonotype was counted many times. V gene TRBV6-5 combines with J gene TRBJ2-7; 7 nucleotides match TRBD2. V shed 7 bases and J 1 base; nucleotides not matched to a gene: 7. This CDR3 is built from 14 residues. Germline loops: CDR1 MNHEY, CDR2 SVGAGI. CDR3: CASKRDYRSYEQYF. The CDR3 DNA sequence: TGTGCCAGCAAGAGGGACTATCGTTCCTACGAGCAGTACTTC.

This clonotype was found a few times. Just one base apart from a much larger clone, this may be a read error. The chain combines TRBV20-1 with TRBJ2-1; possibly TRBD1 for D (6 bases). Trimming shortened V by 5 bases and J by 6 bases, and 20 bases separated the two germline ends. CDR3 length: 15 amino acids. Looked up from germline, CDR1 is DFQATT and CDR2 is SNEGSKA (reference sequence). The CDR3 sequence is CSALPTGPLSNEQFF. CDR3 bases: TGCAGTGCTCTCCCGACAGGACCCCTCTCCAATGAGCAGTTCTTC.

The rearrangement uses TRBV6-2 or TRBV6-3 and TRBJ2-2; TRBD1 aligns across 9 bases. The V gene's germline CDR1 is MNHEY and CDR2 SVGEGT. After removal of 6 bases from V and 7 bases from J, the junction contained 6 bases not matched to a gene. The CDR3 runs to 14 residues. CDR3 sequence reads: CASRPQGAGGELFF. Here the CDR3 DNA reads TGTGCCAGCAGGCCACAGGGGGCTGGCGGGGAGCTGTTTTTT.

This clonotype was picked up a small number of times. This rearrangement joins TRBV12-3 or TRBV12-4 to TRBJ2-5, with 7 bases aligning to TRBD2. Trimming at V came to 6 bases and at J to 2 bases, leaving 15 bases not matched to a gene. The CDR3 extends over 17 amino acids. The CDR3 region has the DNA TGTGCCAGCAGCCTCCTACTAAACAGCGGGGCGCAAGAGACCCAGTACTTC. Translation: CASSLLLNSGAQETQYF.

With respect to this clonotype: With a much larger clone just one base away, this may be a read error. V is TRBV7-9 and J is TRBJ2-7, with 7 bases matching TRBD1. V lost 4 bases to trimming and J lost 3 bases; unmatched junction nucleotides: 12. The CDR3 loop spans 16 amino acids. Germline assignment: CDR1 SEHNR and CDR2 FQNEAQ (reference sequence). For the CDR3, the DNA is TGTGCCAGCAGCTACTCAACCGGGACAGAAAACTACGAGCAGTACTTC. It encodes CASSYSTGTENYEQYF.

The chain combines TRBV20-1 with TRBJ2-1, with 15 bases that match TRBD2. The CDR3 sequence is 19 residues long. Per the germline V gene, CDR1 is DFQATT and CDR2 is SNEGSKA (reference sequence). After removal of 3 bases from V and 5 bases from J, the junction contained 14 bases not matched to a gene. CDR3: CSARGTSGRSITHNNEQFF. The CDR3 DNA is TGCAGTGCTAGGGGGACTAGCGGGAGGTCCATTACTCACAACAATGAGCAGTTCTTC.

This clonotype was seen many times. The chain has TRBV7-6 and TRBJ2-3; D possibly corresponds to TRBD2 (6 bases). Trimming removed 4 bases at V and 2 bases at J, with 13 bases between. Germline V lookup: CDR1 SGHVS, CDR2 FNYEAQ. This CDR3 comprises 15 residues. In DNA form, the CDR3 reads TGTGCCAGCAGCTCCTCCGGGACTTACACAGATACGCAGTATTTT. Its protein is CASSSSGTYTDTQYF.

This clonotype has more than one count but fewer than ten. The chain has TRBV20-1 and TRBJ1-1; 12 bases line up with TRBD1. CDR1 is DFQATT, CDR2 SNEGSKA, per germline (reference sequence). V was pared by 5 bases and J by 6 bases, with 4 bases of the junction left unmatched. This CDR3 contains 13 residues. CDR3 in DNA: TGCAGTGCTCAGGGACAGGGGGCCGCTGAAGCTTTCTTT. Protein product: CSAQGQGAAEAFF.

V gene TRBV2 combines with J gene TRBJ2-5; D not resolved. Trimming took off 10 bases at V and 3 bases at J, with 12 bases between the two ends. CDR1 and CDR2 from the germline V gene are SNHLY and FYNNEI. The CDR3 runs to 12 residues. The CDR3 reads CATSRWKETQYF. For the CDR3, the DNA is TGTGCCACCTCGCGGTGGAAAGAGACCCAGTACTTC.

About this clonotype itself: One end of the junction varies from germline; a read error may be responsible. The chain joins TRBV24-1 to TRBJ2-1, with a weak D call TRBD2 (5 bases). The CDR3 length is 17 residues. Germline CDR1 is KGHDR and CDR2 is SFDVKD. CDR3 in DNA: TGTGCCACCAGTGATCGACCAGGACTCCGGACCTACAGTGAGCAGTTCTTC. It yields the protein CATSDRPGLRTYSEQFF.